This T cell receptor beta chain appears in the sequencing data of a study of shared clonotypes between healthy human individuals. Overall study context: A donor's plate count was three for CD4 naive and three for CD4 memory; CD8 naive had two and CD8 memory one.

Per the authors' pipeline: For the immunoSEQ data, sequences were junction-only without quality scores, so filtering differed. Only in-frame clones appear in the TCRdb table, and some are missing; sequencing was by immunoSEQ multiplex PCR. The D gene and trimming were derived from the DNA, and the V and J assignments and clone size from that table. The sample has more than 2,000,000 clones, 85% to 95% seen once; the top ten hold 0.35% to 0.5%. About this clone itself: The antigen remains unidentified.

The V end lost 3 bases, the J end lost 6 bases, and 18 bases lay between the germline ends. CDR3 length: 15 residues. CDR1 and CDR2 (germline): SGHKS, YYEKEE (reference sequence). Overall study results and limits: Relative to their counterparts shared across all four donors, non-shared clonotypes exhibited diminished generation probabilities. Sharing across four donors was seen in 4.5% to 6.5% of naive CD4 clonotypes.

This receptor was identified in a man between 18 and 29 years old in good health. Some clones in this sample may be carry-over from other donors' samples. The J gene is TRBJ1-2, the V gene TRBV5-5; perhaps TRBD1 as D (6 bases). Sequenced material: naive CD4+ T cells from PBMCs. This sample's subset: CD45RA+ positively selected. The CDR3 is CASSSVPQGRDGYTF. The CDR3 region has the DNA TGTGCCAGCAGCTCCGTCCCCCAGGGGCGGGATGGCTACACCTTC.